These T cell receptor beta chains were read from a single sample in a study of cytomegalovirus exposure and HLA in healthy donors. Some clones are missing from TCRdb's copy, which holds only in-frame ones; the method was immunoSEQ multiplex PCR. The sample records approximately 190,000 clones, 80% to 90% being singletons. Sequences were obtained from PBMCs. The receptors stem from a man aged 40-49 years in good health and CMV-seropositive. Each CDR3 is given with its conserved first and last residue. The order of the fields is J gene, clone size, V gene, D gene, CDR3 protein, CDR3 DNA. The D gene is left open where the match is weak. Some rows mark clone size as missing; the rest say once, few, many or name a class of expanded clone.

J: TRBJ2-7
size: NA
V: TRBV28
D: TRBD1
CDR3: CASSPSRGQGASEQYF
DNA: TGTGCCAGCAGTCCTAGTCGCGGACAGGGTGCGTCCGAGCAGTACTTC

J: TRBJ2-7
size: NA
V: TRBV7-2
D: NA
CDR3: CASSLLSSDYEQYF
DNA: TGTGCCAGCAGCTTACTCAGTTCCGACTACGAGCAGTACTTC

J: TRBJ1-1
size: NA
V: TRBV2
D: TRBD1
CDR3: CASNQGVGGTEAFF
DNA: TGTGCCAGCAACCAGGGGGTAGGTGGCACTGAAGCTTTCTTT

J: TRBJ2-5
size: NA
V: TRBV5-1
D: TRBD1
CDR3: CASIPGQGQETQYF
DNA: TGCGCCAGCATACCAGGACAGGGCCAAGAGACCCAGTACTTC

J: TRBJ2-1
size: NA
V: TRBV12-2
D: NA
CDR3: CASRSGLGEIREQFF
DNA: TGTGCAAGTCGCTCAGGCTTAGGTGAAATCCGTGAGCAGTTCTTC

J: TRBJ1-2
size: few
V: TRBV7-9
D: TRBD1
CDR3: CSSSLGVGTGVANYGYTF
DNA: TGTTCCAGCAGCTTGGGCGTCGGAACAGGGGTAGCTAACTATGGCTACACCTTC

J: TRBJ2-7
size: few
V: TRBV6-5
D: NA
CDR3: CASTFQGKQYF
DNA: TGTGCCAGCACCTTCCAGGGAAAGCAGTACTTC

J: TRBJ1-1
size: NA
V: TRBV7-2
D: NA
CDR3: CASRSQAGTEAFF
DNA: TGTGCCAGCAGATCCCAGGCGGGAACTGAAGCTTTCTTT

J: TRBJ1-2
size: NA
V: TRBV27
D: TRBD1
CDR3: CASSPQGGGHYGYTF
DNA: TGTGCCAGCAGTCCCCAGGGGGGCGGACACTATGGCTACACCTTC

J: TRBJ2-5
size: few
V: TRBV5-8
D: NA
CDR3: CASSSNRLPPGAQYF
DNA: TGTGCCAGCAGCTCGAACAGACTGCCCCCCGGGGCCCAGTACTTC

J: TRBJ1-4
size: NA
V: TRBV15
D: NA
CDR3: CATSREGAGRKLFF
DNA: TGTGCCACCAGCAGAGAGGGGGCAGGGAGAAAACTGTTTTTT

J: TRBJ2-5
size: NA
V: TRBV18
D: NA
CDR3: CASSPQAPAGQETQYF
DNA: TGTGCCAGCTCACCACAGGCCCCGGCGGGCCAAGAGACCCAGTACTTC

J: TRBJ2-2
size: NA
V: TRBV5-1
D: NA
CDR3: CASSLNSNTGELFF
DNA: TGCGCCAGCAGCTTAAACAGTAACACCGGGGAGCTGTTTTTT

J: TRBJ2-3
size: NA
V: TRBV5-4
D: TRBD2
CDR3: CASSSGTSGNTDTQYF
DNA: TGTGCCAGCAGCTCCGGGACTAGCGGGAACACAGATACGCAGTATTTT

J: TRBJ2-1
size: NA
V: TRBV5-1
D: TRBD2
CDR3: CASSWTSGTYNEQFF
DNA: TGCGCCAGCAGCTGGACTAGCGGAACTTACAATGAGCAGTTCTTC

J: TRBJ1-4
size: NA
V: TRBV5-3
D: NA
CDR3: CARSIGTLQIQLFF
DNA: TGTGCCAGAAGCATCGGGACACTTCAGATCCAACTGTTTTTT

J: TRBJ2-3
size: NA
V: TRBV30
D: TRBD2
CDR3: CAWSGLAGDSSTDTQYF
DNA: TGTGCCTGGAGTGGACTAGCGGGAGATTCTAGCACAGATACGCAGTATTTT

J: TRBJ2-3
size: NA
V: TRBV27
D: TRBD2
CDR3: CASSPPGGSSTDTQYF
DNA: TGTGCCAGCAGTCCCCCCGGGGGGTCTAGCACAGATACGCAGTATTTT

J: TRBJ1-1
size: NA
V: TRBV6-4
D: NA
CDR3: CASSDPGMNTEAFF
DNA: TGTGCCAGCAGTGACCCAGGGATGAACACTGAAGCTTTCTTT

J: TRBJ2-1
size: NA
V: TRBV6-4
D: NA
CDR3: CASSYMGGEQFF
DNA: TGTGCCAGCAGTTACATGGGGGGTGAGCAGTTCTTC

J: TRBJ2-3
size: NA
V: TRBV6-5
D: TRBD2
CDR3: CASSPLAGKTDTQYF
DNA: TGTGCCAGCAGTCCCCTAGCGGGGAAGACAGATACGCAGTATTTT

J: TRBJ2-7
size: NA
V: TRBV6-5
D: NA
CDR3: CASSYFSDEQYF
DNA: TGTGCCAGCAGTTACTTTAGCGACGAGCAGTACTTC

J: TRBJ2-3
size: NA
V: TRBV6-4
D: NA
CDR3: CASSDSRLGGTDTQYF
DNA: TGTGCCAGCAGTGACTCGAGGTTGGGTGGCACAGATACGCAGTATTTT

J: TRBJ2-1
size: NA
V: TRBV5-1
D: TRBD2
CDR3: CASSSPSSGRTPYNEQFF
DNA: TGCGCCAGCAGCTCCCCTAGTAGCGGGAGAACCCCCTACAATGAGCAGTTCTTC

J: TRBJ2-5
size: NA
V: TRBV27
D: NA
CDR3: CASSFWRAQETQYF
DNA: TGTGCCAGCAGTTTTTGGCGGGCCCAAGAGACCCAGTACTTC

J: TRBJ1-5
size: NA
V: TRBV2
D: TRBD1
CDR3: CASRTGTGGSQPQHF
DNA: TGTGCCAGCAGGACCGGGACAGGGGGCAGTCAGCCCCAGCATTTT

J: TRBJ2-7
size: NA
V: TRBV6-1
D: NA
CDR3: CASSDVNGGYEQYF
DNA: TGTGCCAGCAGTGATGTCAACGGGGGCTACGAGCAGTACTTC

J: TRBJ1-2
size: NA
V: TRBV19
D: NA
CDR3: CASSDRYGYTF
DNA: TGTGCCAGTAGCGATCGGTATGGCTACACCTTC

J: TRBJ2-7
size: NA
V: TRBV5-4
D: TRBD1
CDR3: CASSSPTRGQSNEQYF
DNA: TGTGCCAGCAGCTCCCCCACTAGGGGGCAATCAAACGAGCAGTACTTC

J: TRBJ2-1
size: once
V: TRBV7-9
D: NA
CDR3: CASSSNNEQFF
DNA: TGTGCCAGCAGCTCTAACAATGAGCAGTTCTTC

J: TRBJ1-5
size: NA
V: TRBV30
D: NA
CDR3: CAWSKANDQPQHF
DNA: TGTGCCTGGAGTAAAGCGAATGATCAGCCCCAGCATTTT

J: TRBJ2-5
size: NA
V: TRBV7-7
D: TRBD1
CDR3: CASSAGTGRETQYF
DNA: TGTGCTAGCAGCGCCGGGACAGGCCGAGAGACCCAGTACTTC

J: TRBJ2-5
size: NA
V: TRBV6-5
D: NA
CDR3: CASSYSSSGSETQYF
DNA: TGTGCCAGCAGTTATTCGTCTTCGGGGTCCGAGACCCAGTACTTC

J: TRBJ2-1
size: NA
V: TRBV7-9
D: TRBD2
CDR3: CASSPELAGYNEQFF
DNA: TGTGCCAGCAGCCCCGAGCTAGCGGGGTACAATGAGCAGTTCTTC

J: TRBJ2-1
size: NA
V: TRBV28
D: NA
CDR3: CASSSGAEDNEQFF
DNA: TGTGCCAGCAGTTCTGGGGCAGAGGACAATGAGCAGTTCTTC

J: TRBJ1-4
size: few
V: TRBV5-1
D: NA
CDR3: CASSLAAVANEKLFF
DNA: TGCGCCAGCAGCTTGGCTGCAGTGGCTAATGAAAAACTGTTTTTT

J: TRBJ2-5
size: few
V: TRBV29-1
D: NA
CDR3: CSVLAVQETQYF
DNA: TGCAGCGTTTTAGCGGTACAAGAGACCCAGTACTTC

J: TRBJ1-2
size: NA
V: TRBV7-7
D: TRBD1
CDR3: CASSSSRRRDRGCYGYTF
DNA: TGTGCCAGCAGCTCTAGCCGTCGCCGGGACAGGGGCTGCTATGGCTACACCTTC

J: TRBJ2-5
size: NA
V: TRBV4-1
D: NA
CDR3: CASSQSLNRRETQYF
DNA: TGCGCCAGCAGCCAATCGCTTAACCGGCGGGAGACCCAGTACTTC

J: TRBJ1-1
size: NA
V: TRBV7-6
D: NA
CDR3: CASSSAGNTEAFF
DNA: TGTGCCAGCAGCTCCGCAGGGAACACTGAAGCTTTCTTT

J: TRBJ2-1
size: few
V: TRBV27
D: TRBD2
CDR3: CASSAASGRANEQFF
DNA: TGTGCCAGCAGTGCTGCTAGCGGGAGGGCCAATGAGCAGTTCTTC

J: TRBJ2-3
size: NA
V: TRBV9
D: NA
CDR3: CASSVELASTDTQYF
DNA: TGTGCCAGCAGCGTAGAACTAGCTAGCACAGATACGCAGTATTTT

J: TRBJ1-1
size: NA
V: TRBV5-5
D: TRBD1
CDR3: CASSFTGGKTEAFF
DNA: TGTGCCAGCAGCTTTACAGGGGGCAAGACTGAAGCTTTCTTT

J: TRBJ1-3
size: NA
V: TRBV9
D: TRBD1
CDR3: CASSEQGSGNTIYF
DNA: TGTGCCAGCAGCGAACAGGGGTCTGGAAACACCATATATTTT

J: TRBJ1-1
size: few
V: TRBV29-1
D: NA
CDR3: CSVPTDMNTEAFF
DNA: TGCAGCGTTCCGACAGACATGAACACTGAAGCTTTCTTT

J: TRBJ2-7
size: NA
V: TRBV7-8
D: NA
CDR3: CASSLGNRLYEQYF
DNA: TGTGCCAGCAGCTTAGGGAACAGGCTCTACGAGCAGTACTTC

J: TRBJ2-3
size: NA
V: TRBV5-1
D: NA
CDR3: CASSHGIGGSTDTQYF
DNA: TGCGCCAGCAGCCACGGGATAGGCGGAAGCACAGATACGCAGTATTTT

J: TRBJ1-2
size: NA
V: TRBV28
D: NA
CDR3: CASSLAESYGYTF
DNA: TGTGCCAGCAGTTTGGCGGAGTCCTATGGCTACACCTTC

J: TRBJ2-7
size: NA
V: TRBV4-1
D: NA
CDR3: CASSQGASSYEQYF
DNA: TGCGCCAGCAGCCAAGGTGCTAGCTCCTACGAGCAGTACTTC

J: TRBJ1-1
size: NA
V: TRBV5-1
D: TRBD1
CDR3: CASSLVGQGARDTEAFF
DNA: TGCGCCAGCAGCTTGGTAGGACAGGGGGCGCGGGACACTGAAGCTTTCTTT

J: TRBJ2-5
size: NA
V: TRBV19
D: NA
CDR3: CASSISGSTGTQYF
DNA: TGTGCCAGTAGTATAAGCGGTTCCACCGGGACCCAGTACTTC

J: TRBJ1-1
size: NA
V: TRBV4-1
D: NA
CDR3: CASRPASFNRYGAFF
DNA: TGCGCCAGCAGACCCGCGAGCTTTAACAGGTACGGAGCTTTCTTT

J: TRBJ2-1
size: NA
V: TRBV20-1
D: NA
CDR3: CSASGNNEQFF
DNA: TGCAGTGCTAGCGGGAACAATGAGCAGTTCTTC

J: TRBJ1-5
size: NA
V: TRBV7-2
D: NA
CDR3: CASSLAGGRRPQHF
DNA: TGTGCCAGCAGCTTAGCGGGCGGGCGGAGGCCCCAGCATTTT

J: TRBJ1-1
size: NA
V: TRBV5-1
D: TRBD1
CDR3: CASRFNGDSGNTEAFF
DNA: TGCGCCAGCAGATTCAACGGGGACAGTGGGAACACTGAAGCTTTCTTT